Following are 24 T cell receptor beta chains from one sample sequenced in a study of beta chain features in type 1 diabetes. Study-wide results and limits: TCRB CDR3 length was moderately but significantly reduced in all four CD4+ subsets of Type 1 diabetes patients.

Their antigens are not known. Expressed TCRB transcripts were sequenced after all isolated RNA was converted to cDNA. Data came from immunoSEQ multiplex PCR; TCRdb stores just in-frame clones and leaves some out. The sample lists about 160,000 clones, 7.5% to 8.5% occurring once. Sequenced material: central memory CD4+ T cells from blood. All receptors derive from a man between 18 and 35 years old with type 1 diabetes.

A word on this clone: The same CDR3 also results from other DNA sequences found in this sample. V and J are TRBV28 and TRBJ1-2; 7 bases are a match to TRBD1. The J segment lost 4 bases and the V segment lost 6 bases, leaving 8 bases of the junction unmatched. The CDR3 totals 14 residues. The germline CDR1 and CDR2 sequences are MDHEN and SYDVKM. The CDR3 coding sequence is TGTGCCAGCAGCTCTCTAGGGGGCGGCTATGGCTACACCTTC. Translated, it gives CASSSLGGGYGYTF.

This chain links TRBV30 with TRBJ1-3; D unresolved. CDR1 and CDR2 (germline): GTSNPN, SVGIG (reference sequence). This CDR3 has 18 residues. Deletions cut 2 bases from V and 1 base from J, with 21 bases between. CDR3 in amino acids: CAWSSGYDDPPSGNTIYF. The DNA for the CDR3 is TGTGCCTGGAGTTCGGGTTATGACGACCCTCCTTCTGGAAACACCATATATTTT.

The V and J genes are TRBV6-5 and TRBJ1-1; 11 bases are a match to TRBD1. CDR3 length: 14 residues. The germline V gene encodes CDR1 MNHEY and CDR2 SVGAGI. V lost 7 bases and J lost 5; bases outside the gene matches: 6. The CDR3 is CASTTGTGGTEAFF. In DNA, the CDR3 is TGTGCCAGCACCACCGGGACAGGGGGTACTGAAGCTTTCTTT.

The chain links TRBV14 to TRBJ2-7; the match to TRBD2 covers 9 bases. The trim removed 8 bases at V and 2 bases at J, leaving 7 bases unmatched. This CDR3 region has 14 residues. Germline V gene lookup returns CDR1 SGHDN and CDR2 FVKESK. The CDR3 sequence: CASGARGGPYEQYF. For the CDR3, the DNA is TGTGCCAGCGGCGCGCGGGGGGGCCCCTACGAGCAGTACTTC.

This clone was seen a few times. The chain joins TRBV6-5 to TRBJ2-7, with D possibly being TRBD2 (6 bases). Germline CDR1 MNHEY, CDR2 SVGAGI. This CDR3 comprises 16 residues. The ends were cut back, 0 bases at V and 3 bases at J, with 15 bases in the middle. The CDR3 here is CASSYSSQGGGYEQYF. The CDR3 DNA reads TGTGCCAGCAGTTACTCGTCTCAGGGAGGTGGCTACGAGCAGTACTTC.

This clone has just a few counts. The chain joins TRBV7-2 to TRBJ2-7, with 9 bases aligning to TRBD2. Germline lookup yields CDR1 SGHTA and CDR2 FQGNSA. V shed 2 bases, J shed 6 bases, and the junction held 8 bases outside the gene matches. The CDR3 totals 15 residues. In DNA form, the CDR3 reads TGTGCCAGCAGCTTATCAGGCGGGAGGGAGGTCGAGCAGTACTTC. It codes for CASSLSGGREVEQYF.

V usage is TRBV28 and J usage is TRBJ2-3; TRBD2 matches 10 bases. Per the germline V gene, CDR1 is MDHEN and CDR2 is SYDVKM. The CDR3 has 14 amino acids. V was clipped by 7 bases and J by 7 bases; unmatched bases: 8. The CDR3 DNA reads as TGTGCCAGCATCGCTAGCGGGGGATTTAATACGCAGTATTTT. Its protein product is CASIASGGFNTQYF.

The CDR3 bases are TGTGCCAGTAGTATTAGGGGGAGTAGCGGGACCCCGTGGGAGCAGTTCTTC. It codes for CASSIRGSSGTPWEQFF. The gene calls are TRBV19 and TRBJ2-1; 8 bases map to TRBD2. Per germline, CDR1 LNHDA and CDR2 SQIVND (reference sequence). This CDR3 region has 17 residues. With V trimmed by 3 bases and J by 10 bases, 17 bases remained unmatched.

V is TRBV28 and J is TRBJ1-5, with 10 bases fitting TRBD1. In germline, CDR1 is MDHEN, CDR2 SYDVKM. This CDR3 comprises 15 residues. Unmatched junction bases numbered 4, after V lost 4 bases and J lost 4 bases. The CDR3 loop reads CASSSPGQGNQPQHF. As DNA, the CDR3 is TGTGCCAGCAGTTCTCCGGGACAGGGGAATCAGCCCCAGCATTTT.

V gene TRBV5-6 combines with J gene TRBJ2-1; 9 bases match TRBD1. V dropped 4 bases and J dropped 9; count of bases not matched to a gene: 14. Per germline, CDR1 SGHDT and CDR2 YYEEEE. This CDR3 is 16 amino acids long. The CDR3 protein is CASSLALGQGFSEQFF. The CDR3 nucleotides are TGTGCCAGCAGCCTGGCCCTCGGACAGGGGTTCAGTGAGCAGTTCTTC.

This clone was picked up a small number of times. The chain couples TRBV6-6 to TRBJ2-1, with 9 bases aligning to TRBD2. CDR1 is MNHNY, CDR2 SVGAGI, per germline (reference sequence). With V trimmed by 5 bases and J by 8 bases, 7 bases remained unmatched. The CDR3 loop spans 14 amino acids. The CDR3 bases are TGTGCCAGCAGTCAGGGACTAGCTGGGGATGAGCAGTTCTTC. It specifies CASSQGLAGDEQFF.

The V gene is TRBV30, the J gene TRBJ1-2, with a tentative D call TRBD1 (5 bases). V was shortened by 1 base and J by 4 bases, with 7 bases between the two germline ends. CDR1 and CDR2 from the germline V gene are GTSNPN and SVGIG (reference sequence). The CDR3 is 12 amino acids. As DNA, the CDR3 is TGTGCCTGGAGTGGGGGGGGCTATGGCTACACCTTC. Its protein product is CAWSGGGYGYTF.

For the CDR3, the DNA is TGCGCCAGCAGCTTGTATCCTAGGACTAGCGGGAGCAATGAGCAGTTCTTC. Its translation is CASSLYPRTSGSNEQFF. This chain joins TRBV5-1 and TRBJ2-1, with 13 bases that match TRBD2. The germline V gene has CDR1 SGHRS and CDR2 YFSETQ. Trimming cost V 1 base and J 6 bases; bases outside gene matches: 7. The CDR3 is made up of 17 amino acids. The entire variable domain, with the rest obtained from reference TRBV5-1 and TRBJ2-1, is as follows: KAGVTQTPRYLIKTRGQQVTLSCSPISGHRSVSWYQQTPGQGLQFLFEYFSETQRNKGNFPGRFSGRQFSNSRSEMNVSTLELGDSALYLCASSLYPRTSGSNEQFFGPGTRLTVL.

The chain uses TRBV30 and TRBJ2-1; TRBD2 matches 11 bases. Losses at the gene ends were 4 bases for V and 4 bases for J; bases not matched to a gene: 6. Germline lookup yields CDR1 GTSNPN and CDR2 SVGIG (reference sequence). The CDR3 has 15 residues. CDR3 sequence: CAWTGTSGGYNEQFF. Here the CDR3 DNA reads TGTGCCTGGACCGGGACTAGCGGAGGGTACAATGAGCAGTTCTTC.

This clone was observed a handful of times. This chain links TRBV30 with TRBJ2-5, with no clear D. V shed 0 bases and J shed 5 bases, with 13 bases lying between them. Germline CDR1 reads GTSNPN; CDR2 reads SVGIG (reference sequence). CDR3 size: 14 residues. The CDR3 spells CAWSVKQLRETQYF. CDR3 bases: TGTGCCTGGAGTGTAAAACAGTTAAGGGAGACCCAGTACTTC.

The gene calls are TRBV6-4 and TRBJ2-1; 7 bases line up with TRBD1. There are 13 residues in the CDR3. Germline CDR1 MRHNA, CDR2 SNTAGT. V lost 5 bases, J lost 6 bases, and 4 bases stayed unmatched. CDR3 loop: CASSTHRGNEQFF. CDR3 DNA sequence: TGTGCCAGCAGTACCCACAGGGGCAATGAGCAGTTCTTC.

This clone was counted at least ten times. V usage is TRBV28 and J usage is TRBJ1-4; D ambiguous. The CDR3 has 14 amino acids. Per the germline V gene, CDR1 is MDHEN and CDR2 is SYDVKM. V lost 2 bases to trimming and J lost 8 bases, with 12 bases between them. CDR3 sequence: CASSLAAVREKLFF. The CDR3 DNA follows: TGTGCCAGCAGTTTAGCAGCGGTTCGGGAAAAACTGTTTTTT.

The chain combines TRBV28 with TRBJ1-1, with 7 bases lining up with TRBD1. Germline V gene sequence: CDR1 MDHEN, CDR2 SYDVKM. This CDR3 spans 17 amino acids. V lost 3 bases and J lost 2; bases outside the gene matches: 12. The CDR3 region has the DNA TGTGCCAGCAGTTTTGGGGGCCGACAGGGAGGAAACACTGAAGCTTTCTTT. It translates to CASSFGGRQGGNTEAFF.

This clone has ten or more counts. The CDR3 region is CATGGLDGQGRAQFF. The CDR3 region has the DNA TGTGCCACCGGCGGCCTGGACGGTCAGGGTAGGGCGCAGTTCTTC. The V and J genes are TRBV28 and TRBJ2-1; tentatively, D is TRBD1 (5 bases). Germline CDR1 MDHEN, CDR2 SYDVKM. V dropped 10 bases and J dropped 12 bases, with 28 bases sitting between them. The CDR3 consists of 15 residues.

The chain combines TRBV5-4 with TRBJ2-5, with 8 nucleotides matching TRBD1. This CDR3 is 15 amino acids long. The germline CDR1 and CDR2 sequences are SGHNT and YYREEE (reference sequence). The V gene end was trimmed by 5 bases and the J gene end by 3 bases; junction bases not matched to a gene: 9. CDR3 loop: CASSATGAREETQYF. CDR3 coding DNA: TGTGCCAGCAGTGCGACAGGGGCACGAGAAGAGACCCAGTACTTC.

This clone was picked up many times. Other DNA sequences in this specimen translate into the identical CDR3. V is TRBV7-2 and J is TRBJ2-7; D remains unclear. The ends were cut back, 3 bases at V and 4 bases at J, with 4 bases in the middle. The CDR3 spans 11 residues. CDR1 is SGHTA and CDR2 is FQGNSA in the germline V gene. For the CDR3, the DNA is TGTGCCAGCAGCTTCCTTTACGAGCAGTACTTC. This encodes CASSFLYEQYF.

V usage is TRBV18 and J usage is TRBJ1-3; TRBD1 is a possible D gene (6 bases). The V gene's germline CDR1 is KGHSH and CDR2 LQKENI. With 0 bases removed from V and 2 bases from J, the gap between germline ends came to 11 bases. CDR3 length: 16 amino acids. The DNA for the CDR3 is TGTGCCAGCTCACCACCGGGGGCAGGGCCTGGAAACACCATATATTTT. It translates to CASSPPGAGPGNTIYF.

Here the CDR3 reads CASRDYVNEQFF. The DNA for the CDR3 is TGTGCCAGCAGGGACTACGTCAATGAGCAGTTCTTC. The chain carries TRBV6-5 and TRBJ2-1; possible D gene TRBD2, 6 bases. Trimming left V 6 bases short and J 6 bases short, with 9 bases between. The CDR3 spans 12 residues. The germline CDR1 and CDR2 sequences are MNHEY and SVGAGI.

The chain joins TRBV7-2 to TRBJ2-1; D possibly corresponds to TRBD2 (5 bases). This CDR3 contains 13 residues. CDR1 and CDR2 (germline): SGHTA, FQGNSA. Trimming removed 5 bases at V and 10 bases at J, with 15 bases between. CDR3 sequence (DNA): TGTGCCAGCAGCCCCCAGCCCAGCGGAGAGCAGTTCTTC. This sequence encodes CASSPQPSGEQFF.